This entry describes one T cell receptor beta chain. The data were obtained in a study of blood T cell repertoires in COVID-19. The germline V and J ends were trimmed by 5 bases and 6 bases, with 11 bases remaining between them. This CDR3 is 12 amino acids long. Looked up from germline, CDR1 is GTSNPN and CDR2 is SVGIG (reference sequence). Self-reported history from a screening survey and questionnaire set each donor's cohort. Here immunoSEQ multiplex PCR was the method, and the copy in TCRdb shows in-frame clones only, minus some. The table shows some 460,000 clones, with around 90% occurring only once.

Sequencing was performed on PBMCs or T cells enriched from blood (not recorded which). This chain uses TRBV30 with TRBJ1-5; D unresolved. This TCR came from a woman aged 18-29 years who had recovered from COVID-19. CDR3 residues: CAWGLEGQPQHF. CDR3 bases: TGTGCCTGGGGATTGGAGGGTCAGCCCCAGCATTTT. The complete variable domain, with remaining parts taken from reference TRBV30 and TRBJ1-5, reads SQTIHQWPATLVQPVGSPLSLECTVEGTSNPNLYWYRQAAGRGLQLLFYSVGIGQISSEVPQNLSASRPQDRQFILSSKKLLLSDSGFYLCAWGLEGQPQHFGDGTRLSIL.